Listed here is a single T cell receptor (beta chain). The antigen remains undetermined. The data belong to a study of CD8+ T cells in alopecia areata. Study-wide findings and caveats: Scalp sequencing also captures normal skin's resident alphabeta T cells. Especially in alopecia totalis/universalis, lesional scalp showed greater clonality than normal scalp did.

V dropped 4 bases and J dropped 6 bases, with 13 bases sitting between them. From germline, CDR1 is SGHDN and CDR2 FVKESK. CDR3 size: 13 residues. Isolated RNA was reverse transcribed into cDNA used as the sequencing template. Only in-frame clones appear in the TCRdb table, and some are missing; sequencing was by immunoSEQ multiplex PCR. This sample yields 150,000 or so clones, of which 50% to 65% are seen a single time; 4% to 5.5% belongs to the top ten. The sequenced sample was CD4+ T cells sorted from blood. This chain connects TRBV14 to TRBJ2-7; D tentatively reads TRBD1 or TRBD2 (5 bases each). This clonotype was obtained from a human donor in good health. The CDR3 coding sequence is TGTGCCAGCAGCCGGGACCTGAGGGGCGAGCAGTACTTC. Translating gives CASSRDLRGEQYF.